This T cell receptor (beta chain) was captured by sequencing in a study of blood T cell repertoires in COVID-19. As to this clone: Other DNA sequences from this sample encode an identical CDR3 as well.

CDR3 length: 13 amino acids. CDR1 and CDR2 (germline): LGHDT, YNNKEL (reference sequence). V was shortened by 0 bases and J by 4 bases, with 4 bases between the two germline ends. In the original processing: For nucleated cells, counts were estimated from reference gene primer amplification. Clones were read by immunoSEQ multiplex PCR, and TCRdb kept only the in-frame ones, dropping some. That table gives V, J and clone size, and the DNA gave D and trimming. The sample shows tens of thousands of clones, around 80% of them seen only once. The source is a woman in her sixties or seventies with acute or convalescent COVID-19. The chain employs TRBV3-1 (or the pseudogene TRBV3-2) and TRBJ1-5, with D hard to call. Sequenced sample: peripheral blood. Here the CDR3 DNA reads TGTGCCAGCAGCCAAGATCTTAATCAGCCCCAGCATTTT. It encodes CASSQDLNQPQHF.